This T cell receptor beta chain stems from a study of control samples from healthy donors and cancer patients. Germline assignment: CDR1 LNHDA and CDR2 SQIVND (reference sequence). V lost 4 bases to trimming and J lost 4 bases, with 12 bases between them. This CDR3 is built from 14 residues. Generated by immunoSEQ multiplex PCR, the TCRdb table keeps only in-frame clones and is missing some. The repertoire has about 26,000 clones, around four fifths of them found once; the top ten carry 23%. The sample was PBMCs. The clonotype was recovered from a man aged 55 to 70 with colorectal cancer. V and J are TRBV19 and TRBJ2-3; either TRBD1 or TRBD2 may fit D (5 bases each). CDR3 nucleotide sequence: TGTGCCAGTAGTAGAGGGGACGGGGCAGATACGCAGTATTTT. Translation: CASSRGDGADTQYF.